This T cell receptor beta chain stems from a study of radiotherapy plus CTLA-4 blockade in lung cancer. Overall study findings and caveats: In blood, TCR clones derived from the tumor expanded after radiotherapy plus ipilimumab.

Profiled with immunoSEQ multiplex PCR; TCRdb holds only in-frame clones, not every one. The sample has 35,000 to 40,000 clones; around 83% are singletons. Remarks on this clone: Antigen specificity is unknown.

Germline V gene lookup returns CDR1 SEHNR and CDR2 FQNEAQ (reference sequence). J was trimmed by 4 bases and V by 5 bases; bases with no gene match: 8. The CDR3 totals 15 residues. The TCR was taken from a human donor with non-small cell lung cancer who had stable disease on radiotherapy plus ipilimumab. V usage is TRBV7-9 and J usage is TRBJ1-1, with TRBD1 matching over 9 bases. The input for sequencing was peripheral blood, taken from a patient treated with radiotherapy plus ipilimumab. CDR3 in amino acids: CASSTSDRGVTEAFF. The DNA for the CDR3 is TGTGCCAGCAGCACATCGGACAGGGGAGTCACTGAAGCTTTCTTT.